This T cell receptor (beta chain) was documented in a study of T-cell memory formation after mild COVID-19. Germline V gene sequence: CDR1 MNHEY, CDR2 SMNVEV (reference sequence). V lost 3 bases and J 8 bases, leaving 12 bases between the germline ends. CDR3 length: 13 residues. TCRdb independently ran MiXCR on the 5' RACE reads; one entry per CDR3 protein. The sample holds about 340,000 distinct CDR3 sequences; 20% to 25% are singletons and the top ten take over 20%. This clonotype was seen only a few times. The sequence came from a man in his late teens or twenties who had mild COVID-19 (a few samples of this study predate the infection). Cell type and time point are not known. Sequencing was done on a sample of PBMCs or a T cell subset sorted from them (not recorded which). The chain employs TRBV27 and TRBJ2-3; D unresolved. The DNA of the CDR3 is TGTGCCAGCAGTTTTAATCTCCTCGCTACGCAGTATTTT. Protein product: CASSFNLLATQYF.